This T cell receptor beta chain was profiled in a study of shared clonotypes between healthy human individuals. TCRdb's copy holds only in-frame clones and misses some; the assay was immunoSEQ multiplex PCR. The sample includes about 530,000 clones, about 79% of them seen just once. Every donor, a Caucasian adult, lived in Nashville, Tennessee. By sample share, this clone is medium-sized (0.01 to 0.1%). Other DNA variants within this sample encode the same CDR3. Material: PBMCs. The TCR was taken from a woman aged 40 to 50 in good health. Some clones in this sample may be carry-over from other donors' samples.

The CDR3 spells CASSDRATDTQYF. As DNA, the CDR3 is TGTGCCAGCAGTGACAGGGCCACAGATACGCAGTATTTT. V and J are TRBV6-4 and TRBJ2-3; no clear D gene. Germline V gives CDR1 MRHNA, CDR2 SNTAGT. Trimming took 2 bases from V and 2 from J, leaving 5 bases between them. CDR3 length: 13 amino acids.